This entry describes one T cell receptor beta chain. Other DNA sequences in the same sample also yield this CDR3. The donors, healthy adults who were HIV-negative, had experienced no recent acute infections or vaccinations. Everyone who donated was a Caucasian adult who lived in Nashville, Tennessee. The germline gives CDR1 KGHSH, CDR2 LQKENI. This CDR3 comprises 16 residues. The V gene end was trimmed by 2 bases and the J gene end by 4 bases; junction bases not matched to a gene: 6. This table comes from immunoSEQ multiplex PCR, and its TCRdb copy is limited to in-frame clones, with some not included. The data show about 2.4 million clones, roughly 93% seen once. The data stem from a study of shared clonotypes between healthy human individuals. Study-wide background: CD8 memory received one plate per donor, CD8 naive two, CD4 memory three and CD4 naive three.

The receptor was isolated from a young man in good health. Some clones in this sample may be carry-over from other donors' samples. The specimen sequenced was naive CD4+ T cells from PBMCs. Noted subset: CD45RA+ positively selected. This chain uses TRBV18 with TRBJ2-1; 9 bases line up with TRBD2. CDR3 region: CASSPGLAGLYNEQFF. CDR3 in DNA: TGTGCCAGCTCACCAGGGCTAGCGGGGCTGTACAATGAGCAGTTCTTC. The complete variable domain, with remaining parts taken from reference TRBV18 and TRBJ2-1, reads NAGVMQNPRHLVRRRGQEARLRCSPMKGHSHVYWYRQLPEEGLKFMVYLQKENIIDESGMPKERFSAEFPKEGPSILRIQQVVRGDSAAYFCASSPGLAGLYNEQFFGPGTRLTVL.